A selection of T cell receptor beta chains follows, all from one sample in a study of cytomegalovirus exposure and HLA in healthy donors. Libraries were prepared by immunoSEQ multiplex PCR; TCRdb keeps only in-frame clonotypes and omits some of them. Of about 160,000 clones in the sample, roughly 65% were seen once. Material: PBMCs. The receptors shown here come from a young man in good health and CMV-seropositive. Each CDR3 is given with its conserved first and last residue. A D gene is named only where the DNA matches it firmly. Size is stated for part of the rows, as once, few or many counts, or as a class when the clone is expanded.

abundance: .
v_gene: TRBV6-1
j_gene: TRBJ1-1
d_gene: .
CDR3nt: TGTGCCAGCAGTGATAGTCTGCGCTTGAACACTGAAGCTTTCTTT
CDR3aa: CASSDSLRLNTEAFF

abundance: .
v_gene: TRBV5-1
j_gene: TRBJ2-1
d_gene: TRBD1
CDR3nt: TGCGCCAGCAGCTTGGGATCGGACAGGGGGTCCAAGGAGCAGTTCTTC
CDR3aa: CASSLGSDRGSKEQFF

abundance: .
v_gene: TRBV27
j_gene: TRBJ2-5
d_gene: TRBD1
CDR3nt: TGTGCCAGCAGCGCGGACAGGGTGGGAGAGACCCAGTACTTC
CDR3aa: CASSADRVGETQYF

abundance: .
v_gene: TRBV14
j_gene: TRBJ1-2
d_gene: TRBD1
CDR3nt: TGTGCCAGCAGCCCCTACGGACAGGGGGAAAACTATGGCTACACCTTC
CDR3aa: CASSPYGQGENYGYTF

abundance: .
v_gene: TRBV5-4
j_gene: TRBJ1-2
d_gene: .
CDR3nt: TGTGCCAGCAGCCCAGATTTCTATGGCTACACCTTC
CDR3aa: CASSPDFYGYTF

abundance: .
v_gene: TRBV5-1
j_gene: TRBJ1-2
d_gene: TRBD1
CDR3nt: TGCGCCAGCAGCACTACAGGGGAGGGCTACACCTTC
CDR3aa: CASSTTGEGYTF

abundance: .
v_gene: TRBV5-1
j_gene: TRBJ1-4
d_gene: .
CDR3nt: TGCGCCAGCAGCAGGGGGGGGGCTAATGAAAAACTGTTTTTT
CDR3aa: CASSRGGANEKLFF

abundance: .
v_gene: TRBV19
j_gene: TRBJ2-1
d_gene: TRBD1
CDR3nt: TGTGCCAGTACCCCCAGGGGACAGGTAAATGAGCAGTTCTTC
CDR3aa: CASTPRGQVNEQFF

abundance: .
v_gene: TRBV6-6
j_gene: TRBJ1-3
d_gene: .
CDR3nt: TGTGCCAGCAGTCTTACGTCGGGGGAGATGGGAAACACCATATATTTT
CDR3aa: CASSLTSGEMGNTIYF

abundance: .
v_gene: TRBV6-5
j_gene: TRBJ1-6
d_gene: TRBD1
CDR3nt: TGTGCCAGCAGAATTTCCGGGACAGGGGCTTCACCCCTCCACTTT
CDR3aa: CASRISGTGASPLHF

abundance: once
v_gene: TRBV7-3
j_gene: TRBJ1-6
d_gene: .
CDR3nt: TGTGCCAGCAGCTCTTCCGGGGGGCAAAATTCACCCCTCCACTTT
CDR3aa: CASSSSGGQNSPLHF

abundance: medium-sized
v_gene: TRBV7-8
j_gene: TRBJ2-2
d_gene: .
CDR3nt: TGTGCCAGCAGCCCCCTACTACCACCCACCGGGGAGCTGTTTTTT
CDR3aa: CASSPLLPPTGELFF

abundance: .
v_gene: TRBV11-2
j_gene: TRBJ2-3
d_gene: TRBD2
CDR3nt: TGTGCCAGCAGCCCCCCGGGAGGGGTCACAGATACGCAGTATTTT
CDR3aa: CASSPPGGVTDTQYF

abundance: once
v_gene: TRBV7-8
j_gene: TRBJ1-5
d_gene: TRBD1
CDR3nt: TGTGCCAGCACCGTGGGACAGGGCTACAATCAGCCCCAGCATTTT
CDR3aa: CASTVGQGYNQPQHF

abundance: .
v_gene: TRBV7-9
j_gene: TRBJ2-3
d_gene: TRBD2
CDR3nt: TGTGCCAGCAGCCCAGGACTAGCGGCCATCACAGATACGCAGTATTTT
CDR3aa: CASSPGLAAITDTQYF

abundance: .
v_gene: TRBV30
j_gene: TRBJ1-5
d_gene: TRBD1
CDR3nt: TGTGCCTGGAGTGTAAAGGACAGGGATCAGCCCCAGCATTTT
CDR3aa: CAWSVKDRDQPQHF

abundance: once
v_gene: TRBV9
j_gene: TRBJ2-2
d_gene: TRBD2
CDR3nt: TGTGCCAGCAGCATAGGTGGGACTAGCGGATTGAACACCGGGGAGCTGTTTTTT
CDR3aa: CASSIGGTSGLNTGELFF

abundance: .
v_gene: TRBV9
j_gene: TRBJ1-6
d_gene: TRBD1
CDR3nt: TGTGCCAGCAGCGGACAGGGAAACTATAATTCACCCCTCCACTTT
CDR3aa: CASSGQGNYNSPLHF

abundance: .
v_gene: TRBV6-5
j_gene: TRBJ2-5
d_gene: .
CDR3nt: TGTGCCAGCAGGGGAGGACTCGTCCAAGAGACCCAGTACTTC
CDR3aa: CASRGGLVQETQYF

abundance: .
v_gene: TRBV5-1
j_gene: TRBJ1-1
d_gene: .
CDR3nt: TGCGCCAGCAGCCCTGGGACATTGAACACTGAAGCTTTCTTT
CDR3aa: CASSPGTLNTEAFF

abundance: .
v_gene: TRBV11-2
j_gene: TRBJ2-2
d_gene: .
CDR3nt: TGTGCCAGCAGCCCCGGACAGGGGTTAGCGGGAGTATCCGGGGAGCTGTTTTTT
CDR3aa: CASSPGQGLAGVSGELFF

abundance: .
v_gene: TRBV27
j_gene: TRBJ2-2
d_gene: .
CDR3nt: TGTGCCAGCAGTAGACTAGTTTTGGACGGGGAGCTGTTTTTT
CDR3aa: CASSRLVLDGELFF

abundance: .
v_gene: TRBV19
j_gene: TRBJ1-1
d_gene: TRBD1
CDR3nt: TGTGCCAGTAGTGTCAACCGGGACAGTGGGGAGGCTTTCTTT
CDR3aa: CASSVNRDSGEAFF

abundance: .
v_gene: TRBV6-1
j_gene: TRBJ2-2
d_gene: .
CDR3nt: TGTGCCAGCAGTTTCCGACCAGGCACCGGGGAGCTGTTTTTT
CDR3aa: CASSFRPGTGELFF

abundance: once
v_gene: TRBV7-2
j_gene: TRBJ1-1
d_gene: .
CDR3nt: TGTGCCAGCAGTTTTTTAAACACTGAAGCTTTCTTT
CDR3aa: CASSFLNTEAFF

abundance: .
v_gene: TRBV28
j_gene: TRBJ1-1
d_gene: TRBD1
CDR3nt: TGTGCCAGCAGTCCCAATAGAGGGACAGATTGGAGGTATGAAGCTTTCTTT
CDR3aa: CASSPNRGTDWRYEAFF

abundance: few
v_gene: TRBV4-2
j_gene: TRBJ2-3
d_gene: .
CDR3nt: TGTGCCAGCAGCCCGTCCAGCGGAGAAAGCACAGATACGCAGTATTTT
CDR3aa: CASSPSSGESTDTQYF

abundance: .
v_gene: TRBV5-1
j_gene: TRBJ2-3
d_gene: TRBD2
CDR3nt: TGCGCCAGCAGCTTGCGGCGGGAGAGTCTGTATTTT
CDR3aa: CASSLRRESLYF

abundance: .
v_gene: TRBV27
j_gene: TRBJ1-5
d_gene: .
CDR3nt: TGTGCCAGCAGTTTAGGACACAGCAATCAGCCCCAGCATTTT
CDR3aa: CASSLGHSNQPQHF

abundance: .
v_gene: TRBV28
j_gene: TRBJ2-1
d_gene: TRBD2
CDR3nt: TGTGCCAGCAGTTTGGCGGGGGGGCCCCTCAATGAGCAGTTCTTC
CDR3aa: CASSLAGGPLNEQFF

abundance: .
v_gene: TRBV6-1
j_gene: TRBJ2-2
d_gene: TRBD2
CDR3nt: TGTGCCAGCAGTGAAACTAGCGGGGGCCGTGGCACCGGGGAGCTGTTTTTT
CDR3aa: CASSETSGGRGTGELFF

abundance: .
v_gene: TRBV6-6
j_gene: TRBJ2-5
d_gene: TRBD2
CDR3nt: TGTGCCAGCAGTTCCGTGACTAGCGGGGAGGGGACCCAGTACTTC
CDR3aa: CASSSVTSGEGTQYF

abundance: .
v_gene: TRBV10-2
j_gene: TRBJ1-4
d_gene: .
CDR3nt: TGCGCCAGCAGGGAGCCAGCAACTAATGAAAAACTGTTTTTT
CDR3aa: CASREPATNEKLFF

abundance: .
v_gene: TRBV6-6
j_gene: TRBJ2-2
d_gene: .
CDR3nt: TGTGCCAGCAGTGGCGGGGTGAGCGGGGAGCTGTTTTTT
CDR3aa: CASSGGVSGELFF

abundance: few
v_gene: TRBV30
j_gene: TRBJ1-1
d_gene: TRBD1
CDR3nt: TGTGCCTGGACCCCGGGACAGGGGGGGCTGAACACTGAAGCTTTCTTT
CDR3aa: CAWTPGQGGLNTEAFF

abundance: .
v_gene: TRBV2
j_gene: TRBJ1-1
d_gene: .
CDR3nt: TGTGCCAGCAGGGTTCGTGCGGTTACTGAAGCTTTCTTT
CDR3aa: CASRVRAVTEAFF

abundance: .
v_gene: TRBV7-9
j_gene: TRBJ1-6
d_gene: .
CDR3nt: TGTGCCAGCAGCTTGGGGGGAGAAGCTTCACCCCTCCACTTT
CDR3aa: CASSLGGEASPLHF

abundance: .
v_gene: TRBV28
j_gene: TRBJ2-1
d_gene: TRBD2
CDR3nt: TGTGCCAGCAGAGTAGGACTAGCGGATTACAATGAGCAGTTCTTC
CDR3aa: CASRVGLADYNEQFF

abundance: .
v_gene: TRBV7-8
j_gene: TRBJ1-4
d_gene: .
CDR3nt: TGTGCCAGCAGCCCTAGTGGTGAAAAACTGTTTTTT
CDR3aa: CASSPSGEKLFF

abundance: .
v_gene: TRBV5-1
j_gene: TRBJ2-4
d_gene: .
CDR3nt: TGCGCCAGCAGAAGGGGAAACATTCAGTACTTC
CDR3aa: CASRRGNIQYF